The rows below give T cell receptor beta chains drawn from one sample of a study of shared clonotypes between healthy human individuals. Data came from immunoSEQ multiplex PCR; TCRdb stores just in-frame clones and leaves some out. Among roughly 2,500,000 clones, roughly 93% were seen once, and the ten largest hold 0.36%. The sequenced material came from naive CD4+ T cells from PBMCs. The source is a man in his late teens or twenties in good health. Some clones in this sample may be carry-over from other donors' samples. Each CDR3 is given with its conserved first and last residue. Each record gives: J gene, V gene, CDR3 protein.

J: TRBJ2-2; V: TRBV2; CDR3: CASSDVEPGTGELFF
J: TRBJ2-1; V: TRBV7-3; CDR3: CASSPGLAHNEQFF
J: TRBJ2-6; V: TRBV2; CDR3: CASRPGQGMEGANVLTF
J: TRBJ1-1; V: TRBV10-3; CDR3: CAISESMNTEAFF
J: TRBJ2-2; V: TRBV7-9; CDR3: CASSLVDSNTGELFF
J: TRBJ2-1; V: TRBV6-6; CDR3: CASSSGTEGVEQFF
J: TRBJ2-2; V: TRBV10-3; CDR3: CAITPQGNPGELFF
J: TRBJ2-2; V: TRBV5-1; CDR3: CASSPEPPGELFF
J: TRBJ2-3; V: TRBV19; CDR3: CASRDLAGGLRDTQYF
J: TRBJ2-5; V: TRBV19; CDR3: CASSARQGAVRETQYF
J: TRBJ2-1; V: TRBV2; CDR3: CASSAGLGEQFF
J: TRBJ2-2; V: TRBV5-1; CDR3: CASSSSSPLTGELFF
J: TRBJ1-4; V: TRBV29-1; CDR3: CSVSTRVNEKLFF
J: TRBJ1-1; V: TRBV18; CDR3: CASSVGQGLNTEAFF
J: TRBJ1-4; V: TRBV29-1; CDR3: CSVGVVNHDGKLFF
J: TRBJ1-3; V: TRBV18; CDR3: CASSLGFGNTIYF